At least ten counts were recorded for the clone carrying this TCR beta chain. The data stem from a study of human T cells and chemical hapten exposure. TCRdb analysed the RACE reads with MiXCR anew, one entry per CDR3 protein. The sample has about 30,000 distinct CDR3 sequences, 5.8% seen once. As for time point: patch test 3, about 24 weeks after DPC sensitization. Regarding treatment: therapeutic diphenylcyclopropenone sensitization with weekly scalp DPC. Donors were 18 to 70-year-old alopecia patients suitable for DPC. CDR1 and CDR2 (germline): SQVTM, ANQGSEA. The CDR3 is made up of 12 amino acids. Trimming took 7 bases from V and 5 from J, leaving 14 bases between them.

The specimen comprised whole blood, sampled in connection with sensitization to the hapten diphenylcyclopropenone (DPC). The chain is built from TRBV29-1 and TRBJ2-5; no clear D gene. The clonotype was recovered from a man aged 30 to 45 with alopecia areata. Some clones in this sample may be carry-over from other donors' samples. The CDR3 protein is CSARTAGETQYF. The DNA of the CDR3 is TGCAGCGCTAGGACCGCTGGTGAGACCCAGTACTTC. Full variable domain (remainder filled in from reference TRBV29-1 and TRBJ2-5): SAVISQKPSRDICQRGTSLTIQCQVDSQVTMMFWYRQQPGQSLTLIATANQGSEATYESGFVIDKFPISRPNLTFSTLTVSNMSPEDSSIYLCSARTAGETQYFGPGTRLLVL.